The clone carrying this T cell receptor (beta chain) was counted at least ten times. Time point denoted: newly diagnosed GD, antithyroid drugs for less than 3 months. Scientists built the TCR library using RNA that was extracted from PBMCs. The data are from a study of regulatory T cells in long-lasting Graves disease. Relying on iRepertoire HTBI primers and Arm-PCR of CDR3 regions, the team built TCR beta libraries. TCRdb re-called the multiplex PCR reads through MiXCR, storing one row per CDR3 protein. The sample has under 800,000 distinct CDR3 sequences; 16% are singletons. CDR1 and CDR2 from the germline V gene are SGHVS and FQNEAQ. Trimming pared 5 bases from V and 0 bases from J, leaving 20 bases between. This CDR3 contains 18 residues. This same sample was also taken into another study, of T cells in Graves' hyperthyroidism and ophthalmopathy.

This sample comprised peripheral blood mononuclear cells (PBMCs), obtained at new diagnosis, from a patient treated with antithyroid drugs. The genes are TRBV7-8 and TRBJ2-1; D is perhaps TRBD2 (5 bases). This sequence was found in a woman in her 30s with Graves disease. As DNA, the CDR3 is TGTGCCAGCAGCCTTCCGACGACGGGGATCGGCTCCTACAATGAGCAGTTCTTC. Encoded protein: CASSLPTTGIGSYNEQFF.